This entry lists 2 T cell receptor beta chains sequenced from one sample in a study of shared clonotypes between healthy human individuals. Assay: immunoSEQ multiplex PCR; the TCRdb copy retains only in-frame clones and omits some. The sample shows a few hundred thousand clones, around 67% of them seen only once. The source material was memory CD4+ T cells sorted from blood. Described subset: CD45RA-negative fraction. The receptors shown here come from a man aged 25-40 years in good health.

V is TRBV29-1 and J is TRBJ2-1; no definite D call. The CDR3 extends over 11 amino acids. Germline V gene lookup returns CDR1 SQVTM and CDR2 ANQGSEA. V lost 7 bases and J lost 4, with 8 bases in between. CDR3 residues: CSAKGYNEQFF. CDR3 DNA: TGCAGCGCGAAAGGGTACAATGAGCAGTTCTTC.

The chain couples TRBV10-1 to TRBJ2-1; tentatively, D is TRBD1 (5 bases). V lost 2 bases, J lost 4 bases, and 9 bases lay in between. The CDR3 contains 14 residues. Germline loops: CDR1 WNHNN, CDR2 SYGVQD (reference sequence). CDR3 region: CASSERQGYNEQFF. The CDR3 DNA sequence: TGCGCCAGCAGTGAGAGGCAGGGATACAATGAGCAGTTCTTC.